These T cell receptor beta chains were read from a single sample in a study. TCRdb fed the 5' RACE reads into MiXCR, producing one record per CDR3 protein. The sample contains about 13,000 distinct CDR3 sequences, 20% to 30% of which appear only once. Sequenced material: naive CD4+ T cells sorted from blood. All receptors come from a female donor with breast cancer. The CDR3 runs from the conserved cysteine through the conserved F or W. The order of the fields is CDR3 length, J gene, V gene, clone size, D gene, CDR3 protein, CDR3 DNA. A D gene is named only where the DNA matches it firmly. Rows give clone size only sometimes, using once, few, many, or a class for an expanded clone.

14	TRBJ1-5	TRBV18	many	TRBD1	CASSPQGGGQPQHF	TGTGCCAGCTCACCCCAGGGGGGAGGACAGCCCCAGCATTTT
14	TRBJ2-1	TRBV5-4	-	TRBD2	CASSPGLDYNEQFF	TGTGCCAGCAGCCCAGGACTAGACTACAATGAGCAGTTCTTC
13	TRBJ1-1	TRBV6-5	-	-	CASSPWRGPEAFF	TGTGCCAGCAGTCCCTGGAGGGGCCCTGAAGCTTTCTTT
17	TRBJ2-1	TRBV5-1	many	TRBD2	CASSLVGTSGRGNEQFF	TGCGCCAGCAGCTTGGTGGGGACTAGCGGGAGAGGTAATGAGCAGTTCTTC
14	TRBJ2-1	TRBV14	many	TRBD2	CASSPGTSGRGQFF	TGTGCCAGCAGCCCGGGGACTAGCGGGAGGGGGCAGTTCTTC
16	TRBJ1-4	TRBV25-1	-	TRBD1	CASSKTRDRGHERLFF	TGTGCCAGCAGTAAAACCCGGGACAGGGGACATGAAAGACTGTTTTTT
14	TRBJ2-1	TRBV5-1	many	-	CASSFKTGASEQFF	TGCGCCAGCAGCTTTAAAACGGGAGCGTCTGAGCAGTTCTTC
12	TRBJ2-5	TRBV11-3	medium-sized	-	CASSLDPETQYF	TGTGCCAGCAGCTTAGATCCGGAGACCCAGTACTTC
14	TRBJ1-1	TRBV20-1	-	-	CSASPRGGATEAFF	TGCAGTGCCTCCCCCCGAGGGGGTGCCACTGAAGCTTTCTTT
15	TRBJ1-5	TRBV7-2	many	TRBD1	CASSSGTVSNQPQHF	TGTGCCAGCAGCTCGGGGACAGTTAGCAATCAGCCCCAGCATTTT
14	TRBJ2-1	TRBV12-3/TRBV12-4	many	-	CASRDGHGPNEQFF	TGTGCCAGCAGGGACGGCCACGGACCTAATGAGCAGTTCTTC
14	TRBJ1-6	TRBV12-3/TRBV12-4	medium-sized	-	CASSAGLENSPLHF	TGTGCCAGCAGTGCGGGACTTGAGAATTCACCCCTCCACTTT
13	TRBJ2-6	TRBV27	few	-	CASGPSRANVLTF	TGTGCCAGCGGCCCCAGTAGGGCCAACGTCCTGACTTTC
15	TRBJ1-1	TRBV20-1	many	TRBD1	CSAGTGFRVNTEAFF	TGCAGTGCTGGGACAGGGTTTAGGGTGAACACTGAAGCTTTCTTT
14	TRBJ2-7	TRBV6-6	medium-sized	-	CASSYSTGTYEQYF	TGTGCCAGCAGTTACTCGACTGGCACCTACGAGCAGTACTTC
15	TRBJ1-5	TRBV7-8	-	-	CASSLARLGDQPQHF	TGTGCCAGCAGCTTAGCGCGCCTAGGGGATCAGCCCCAGCATTTT
15	TRBJ1-4	TRBV2	-	TRBD1	CASSADRTSSGQLFF	TGTGCCAGCAGCGCGGACAGGACGTCATCGGGGCAACTGTTTTTT
13	TRBJ1-5	TRBV29-1	many	-	CSVVSGYNQPQHF	TGCAGCGTTGTATCGGGATACAATCAGCCCCAGCATTTT
13	TRBJ2-7	TRBV7-3	many	-	CASSLVSGYEQYF	TGTGCCAGCAGCTTAGTATCCGGGTACGAGCAGTACTTC
14	TRBJ1-4	TRBV19	medium-sized	-	CASSMTGTNEKLFF	TGTGCCAGTAGTATGACCGGCACTAATGAAAAACTGTTTTTT
14	TRBJ2-7	TRBV6-5	-	-	CASSRGGRGNEQYF	TGTGCCAGCAGTAGGGGGGGTCGGGGGAACGAGCAGTACTTC
15	TRBJ2-1	TRBV3-1	-	-	CASSQEAWVYNEQFF	TGTGCCAGCAGCCAAGAGGCATGGGTTTACAATGAGCAGTTCTTC
14	TRBJ2-7	TRBV19	-	TRBD1	CASSPRGQGREQYF	TGTGCCAGTAGCCCTAGGGGACAGGGCCGCGAGCAGTACTTC
15	TRBJ2-7	TRBV5-5	many	TRBD1	CASTPPLGQGHEQYF	TGTGCCAGCACCCCACCCCTCGGACAGGGCCACGAGCAGTACTTC
14	TRBJ1-3	TRBV7-8	few	-	CASSPRTVGNTIYF	TGTGCCAGCAGCCCGAGGACAGTCGGAAACACCATATATTTT
12	TRBJ1-1	TRBV7-2	medium-sized	-	CASSLGLTEAFF	TGTGCCAGCAGCTTAGGGCTCACTGAAGCTTTCTTT